This T cell receptor (beta chain) was identified during a study of blood T cell repertoires in COVID-19. About the research overall: The study drew acute and convalescent COVID-19 samples from the United States, Italy and Spain.

This CDR3 spans 14 amino acids. V was clipped by 5 bases and J by 0 bases, with 9 bases between them. Germline values: CDR1 LNHDA, CDR2 SQIVND (reference sequence). Only in-frame clones appear in the TCRdb table, and some are missing; sequencing was by immunoSEQ multiplex PCR. This table has under 200,000 clones, more than 85% appearing once. Sequencing was done on a sample of peripheral blood. The chain carries TRBV19 and TRBJ2-3; D is possibly TRBD2 (5 bases). This TCR came from a man between 60 and 70 years old with COVID-19, enrolled during active disease. The CDR3 bases are TGTGCCAGTAGTGGACTTTCTAGCACAGATACGCAGTATTTT. Translating it yields CASSGLSSTDTQYF. Full variable domain (missing parts from reference TRBV19 and TRBJ2-3): DGGITQSPKYLFRKEGQNVTLSCEQNLNHDAMYWYRQDPGQGLRLIYYSQIVNDFQKGDIAEGYSVSREKKESFPLTVTSAQKNPTAFYLCASSGLSSTDTQYFGPGTRLTVL.